This T cell receptor (beta chain) is from a study of T cells in Graves' hyperthyroidism and ophthalmopathy. V lost 4 bases to trimming and J lost 0 bases; unmatched junction nucleotides: 19. CDR1 and CDR2 from the germline V gene are KGHDR and SFDVKD. The CDR3 is 21 residues long. Broader study findings: In the blood, most expanded thyroid clonotypes above 0.001 appeared as well.

PBMCs were obtained from about 9 ml fresh peripheral blood. Amplification yielded TCR beta CDR3 regions, with RNA transcripts as the source. RT-PCR in the first round (using the HTBI primer set) targeted the TCR CDR3. A single record per CDR3 protein comes from TCRdb applying MiXCR to the multiplex PCR reads. The table lists roughly 180,000 distinct CDR3 sequences, 9.4% of them singletons, with 22% in the top ten. Concerning this clonotype itself: Its antigen remains unknown.

This sequence was found in a woman under 30 with Graves' hyperthyroidism that later progressed to Graves' ophthalmopathy. The chain links TRBV24-1 to TRBJ2-3; 9 bases match TRBD1. Sequencing was performed on blood. The CDR3 nucleotides are TGTGCCACCAGTGACCCCGGGACAGGGATGTCCCTAGCGCCTAGCACAGATACGCAGTATTTT. Residues: CATSDPGTGMSLAPSTDTQYF.